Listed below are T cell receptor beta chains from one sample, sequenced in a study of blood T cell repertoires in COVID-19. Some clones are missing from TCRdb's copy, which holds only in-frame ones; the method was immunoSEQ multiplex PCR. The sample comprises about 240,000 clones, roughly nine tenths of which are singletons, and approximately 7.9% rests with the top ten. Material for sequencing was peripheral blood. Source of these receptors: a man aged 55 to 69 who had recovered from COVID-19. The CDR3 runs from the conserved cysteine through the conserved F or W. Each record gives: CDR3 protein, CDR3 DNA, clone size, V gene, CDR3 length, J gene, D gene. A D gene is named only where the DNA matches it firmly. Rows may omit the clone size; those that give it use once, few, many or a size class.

CAWSSPSSNQPQHF | TGTGCCTGGAGTTCCCCCAGTAGCAATCAGCCCCAGCATTTT | NA | TRBV30 | 14 | TRBJ1-5 | NA
CASSGSETQYF | TGTGCCAGCAGCGGCTCCGAGACCCAGTACTTC | NA | TRBV5-6 | 11 | TRBJ2-5 | NA
CASSMTGAPLAKNIQYF | TGTGCCAGCAGTATGACAGGGGCCCCACTAGCCAAAAACATTCAGTACTTC | NA | TRBV2 | 17 | TRBJ2-4 | TRBD1
CATSDPGQGTYEQYF | TGTGCCACCAGTGACCCTGGACAGGGTACCTACGAGCAGTACTTC | NA | TRBV24-1 | 15 | TRBJ2-7 | TRBD1
CASRQRDFEAFF | TGTGCCAGCCGACAGAGGGACTTTGAAGCTTTCTTT | few | TRBV6-6 | 12 | TRBJ1-1 | NA
CATSDSSGMSGGRVDEQFF | TGTGCCACCAGTGATTCCAGCGGGATGAGCGGGGGGAGAGTGGATGAGCAGTTCTTC | NA | TRBV24-1 | 19 | TRBJ2-1 | TRBD2
CSVDNSYEQYF | TGCAGTGTAGACAACTCCTACGAGCAGTACTTC | many | TRBV20-1 | 11 | TRBJ2-7 | NA
CASRQQGPSGANVLTF | TGTGCCAGTAGACAGCAGGGGCCCTCTGGGGCCAACGTCCTGACTTTC | NA | TRBV19 | 16 | TRBJ2-6 | NA
CASSLAPDWGYTF | TGTGCCAGCAGCTTGGCACCAGATTGGGGCTACACCTTC | few | TRBV5-6 | 13 | TRBJ1-2 | NA
CASSRRDRSYGYTF | TGTGCCAGCAGTCGCCGGGACAGGAGCTATGGCTACACCTTC | few | TRBV7-8 | 14 | TRBJ1-2 | TRBD1
CASSLLTAEVDTQYF | TGCGCCAGCAGCTTGTTAACCGCAGAAGTCGATACGCAGTATTTT | NA | TRBV5-1 | 15 | TRBJ2-3 | NA
CASSESTGVYYGYTF | TGTGCCAGCAGTGAATCGACAGGGGTCTACTATGGCTACACCTTC | NA | TRBV6-1 | 15 | TRBJ1-2 | TRBD1
CASSLELAGKVSYNEQFF | TGCGCCAGCAGCTTGGAACTAGCGGGAAAAGTATCCTACAATGAGCAGTTCTTC | once | TRBV5-1 | 18 | TRBJ2-1 | TRBD2
CSVHRDRNTEAFF | TGCAGCGTTCACCGGGACAGGAACACTGAAGCTTTCTTT | NA | TRBV29-1 | 13 | TRBJ1-1 | TRBD1
CASPWPTPHTITGELFF | TGTGCCAGCCCTTGGCCCACCCCGCACACGATCACCGGGGAGCTGTTTTTT | NA | TRBV7-9 | 17 | TRBJ2-2 | NA
CASRPWGGSKQFF | TGTGCCAGCAGACCCTGGGGGGGCTCGAAGCAGTTCTTC | once | TRBV3-1/TRBV3-2 | 13 | TRBJ2-1 | NA
CASSRGDRDQETQYF | TGTGCCAGCAGTCGAGGCGACAGGGACCAAGAGACCCAGTACTTC | NA | TRBV2 | 15 | TRBJ2-5 | TRBD1
CASGPSNRGHHNNEQFF | TGTGCTAGTGGTCCCTCTAACAGGGGCCACCATAACAATGAGCAGTTCTTC | NA | TRBV12-5 | 17 | TRBJ2-1 | TRBD1
CASSLYRRGRTDTQYF | TGTGCCAGCAGTTTATACCGCCGAGGGAGGACAGATACGCAGTATTTT | NA | TRBV28 | 16 | TRBJ2-3 | NA
CASSATGGQPQHF | TGTGCCAGCAGCGCCACAGGGGGCCAGCCCCAGCATTTT | NA | TRBV9 | 13 | TRBJ1-5 | TRBD1
CASSPQTGAGNTIYF | TGTGCCAGCAGCCCCCAGACAGGGGCTGGAAACACCATATATTTT | NA | TRBV7-6 | 15 | TRBJ1-3 | TRBD1
CASSPNGDTQYF | TGTGCCAGCAGCCCCAACGGAGATACGCAGTATTTT | NA | TRBV6-5 | 12 | TRBJ2-3 | NA
CASRGRGRDTQYF | TGTGCCAGCAGGGGCAGGGGAAGAGATACGCAGTATTTT | NA | TRBV27 | 13 | TRBJ2-3 | NA
CAGDVGQANKRTEAFF | TGTGCCGGCGACGTGGGACAGGCCAATAAGAGGACTGAAGCTTTCTTT | NA | TRBV7-9 | 16 | TRBJ1-1 | TRBD1
CASGGGNSPLHF | TGTGCCAGCGGGGGGGGAAATTCACCCCTCCACTTT | NA | TRBV6-5 | 12 | TRBJ1-6 | NA
CASSYRFGGANVLTF | TGTGCCAGTAGTTACAGGTTTGGTGGGGCCAACGTCCTGACTTTC | NA | TRBV19 | 15 | TRBJ2-6 | NA
CATSASGYGVRDTQYF | TGTGCCACCAGTGCAAGCGGGTACGGGGTACGGGATACGCAGTATTTT | NA | TRBV24-1 | 16 | TRBJ2-3 | NA
CASQRGTDTQYF | TGTGCCAGCCAAAGGGGGACAGATACGCAGTATTTT | few | TRBV11-2 | 12 | TRBJ2-3 | NA
CASSLQGRANEQYF | TGTGCCAGCAGCCTTCAGGGGAGGGCGAACGAGCAGTACTTC | NA | TRBV7-9 | 14 | TRBJ2-7 | NA
CASSLFRDRVIYEQYF | TGTGCCAGCAGTTTATTTCGGGACAGGGTCATCTACGAGCAGTACTTC | NA | TRBV28 | 16 | TRBJ2-7 | TRBD1
CASSPRQGTNYGYTF | TGTGCCAGCAGTCCCCGACAGGGAACTAACTATGGCTACACCTTC | NA | TRBV6-6 | 15 | TRBJ1-2 | TRBD1
CASPEEVNTGELFF | TGTGCCAGCCCCGAAGAGGTAAACACCGGGGAGCTGTTTTTT | NA | TRBV9 | 14 | TRBJ2-2 | NA
CASSLVGPGELFF | TGCGCCAGCAGCTTGGTCGGTCCCGGGGAGCTGTTTTTT | NA | TRBV5-1 | 13 | TRBJ2-2 | NA
CASSLPRTGPGDTQYF | TGTGCCAGCAGCTTGCCTAGGACAGGCCCGGGGGATACGCAGTATTTT | NA | TRBV7-6 | 16 | TRBJ2-3 | TRBD1
CASSPGTGGSGNTIYF | TGTGCCAGCAGTCCCGGGACAGGGGGCTCTGGAAACACCATATATTTT | NA | TRBV2 | 16 | TRBJ1-3 | TRBD1
CASSQDGGGGSPLHF | TGTGCCAGCAGCCAAGACGGGGGGGGAGGGTCACCCCTCCACTTT | NA | TRBV3-1/TRBV3-2 | 15 | TRBJ1-6 | NA
CASYQGRGAGEQFF | TGTGCCAGCTACCAGGGGCGGGGGGCCGGTGAGCAGTTCTTC | NA | TRBV6-5 | 14 | TRBJ2-1 | TRBD2
CASSLRGGTVNQPQHF | TGTGCCAGCAGCTTGAGAGGGGGGACAGTCAATCAGCCCCAGCATTTT | NA | TRBV5-5 | 16 | TRBJ1-5 | TRBD1
CASREVPGSGNTIYF | TGTGCCAGCAGAGAAGTGCCAGGCTCTGGAAACACCATATATTTT | NA | TRBV6-1 | 15 | TRBJ1-3 | NA
CASSNQLAGGQNEQFF | TGTGCCAGCAGCAACCAACTAGCGGGGGGGCAAAATGAGCAGTTCTTC | NA | TRBV7-6 | 16 | TRBJ2-1 | TRBD2
CSVGLGQNYGYTF | TGCAGCGTTGGCCTGGGACAGAACTATGGCTACACCTTC | NA | TRBV29-1 | 13 | TRBJ1-2 | TRBD1
CASSVNRGWEKLFF | TGTGCCAGCAGTGTGAACAGGGGTTGGGAAAAACTGTTTTTT | once | TRBV2 | 14 | TRBJ1-4 | TRBD1
CASLAGAPYEQYF | TGTGCCAGCCTAGCGGGGGCCCCCTACGAGCAGTACTTC | few | TRBV6-5 | 13 | TRBJ2-7 | TRBD2
CASRAVEGYNSPLHF | TGTGCCAGTAGGGCCGTGGAGGGCTATAATTCACCCCTCCACTTT | once | TRBV19 | 15 | TRBJ1-6 | NA
CASSTTENSPLHF | TGTGCCAGCAGTACGACAGAGAATTCACCCCTCCACTTT | NA | TRBV6-2/TRBV6-3 | 13 | TRBJ1-6 | NA
CASSSIQGTRAEAFF | TGCGCCAGCAGCTCCATTCAGGGTACGAGAGCTGAAGCTTTCTTT | NA | TRBV5-1 | 15 | TRBJ1-1 | NA
CASSQEGGLNEKLFF | TGTGCCAGCAGCCAAGAAGGCGGACTAAATGAAAAACTGTTTTTT | NA | TRBV4-2 | 15 | TRBJ1-4 | NA
CASSSRTGDTGELFF | TGTGCCAGCAGCTCACGGACAGGGGACACCGGGGAGCTGTTTTTT | once | TRBV11-1 | 15 | TRBJ2-2 | TRBD1
CASSVDRGKSKNIQYF | TGTGCCAGCAGTGTGGACAGGGGTAAATCCAAAAACATTCAGTACTTC | NA | TRBV6-1 | 16 | TRBJ2-4 | TRBD1
CASGSKRGYQETQYF | TGTGCTAGTGGTTCGAAGCGGGGCTACCAAGAGACCCAGTACTTC | NA | TRBV12-5 | 15 | TRBJ2-5 | TRBD2
CASSDGTGDSGANVLTF | TGTGCCAGCAGTGATGGGACAGGGGATTCTGGGGCCAACGTCCTGACTTTC | NA | TRBV6-1 | 17 | TRBJ2-6 | TRBD1
CASTFPTGSNTEAFF | TGCGCCAGCACATTCCCGACAGGGTCGAACACTGAAGCTTTCTTT | NA | TRBV5-1 | 15 | TRBJ1-1 | TRBD1